This T cell receptor (beta chain) was sequenced in a study of T cell repertoires in cytomegalovirus infection (dated by TCRdb to about 2019). Some background on the complete study: The HLA type of each donor mattered for the analysis, because public TCR beta signatures pointed to carriage of CMV infection along with the matching HLA type.

TCRdb names Illumina HiSeq 1500 as the instrument used. TCRdb itself trimmed the public reads at Q25 with fastp, ran MiXCR and retained productive beta chains. Entries are consolidated by CDR3 protein sequence, retaining the most common genes and DNA. The sample profile shows around 450,000 distinct CDR3 sequences; roughly 30% of them were found once. Approximately 15% of the sample rests with the top ten. Study-wide conclusions, independent of this receptor: Carriers of CMV infection plus the relevant HLA type were discriminated by the cumulative frequency of public TCR beta family members in the study cohort and in an independent approximately 350-donor cohort. The ex vivo response was dominated by HLA-C-restricted CMV-specific TCR beta clonotypes, which also provided the single most frequent clonotype in two of eight donors.

This clonotype showed up many times. Its antigen is not yet known. The record has no base qualities; no much larger clone is one base away. Material for sequencing was PBMCs. This clonotype was sampled from a human donor in good health (CMV status not recorded). Some clones in this sample may be carry-over from other donors' samples.

The DNA is as follows: TGTGCCAGTGGTCACTCCTACGAGCAGTACTTC. The resulting protein is CASGHSYEQYF. Here the chain combines TRBV7-8 and TRBJ2-7, with the D gene uncertain. In the germline V gene, CDR1 corresponds to SGHVS and CDR2 to FQNEAQ. Spanning cysteine to phenylalanine, the CDR3 consists of 11 amino acids. The read is trimmed to its CDR3 DNA, 33 bases read in frame from base 1. A distance of 6 bases separates the germline ends of V and J, which lose 9 bases and 0 bases respectively.